This T cell receptor beta chain was found in a study of blood T cell repertoires in COVID-19 (dated by TCRdb to 2020 to 2022). With respect to the entire study: Samples from collaborators originated in the United States, Italy and Spain and spanned both the acute and convalescent phases of COVID-19. The prospective study material was composed of cDNA or gDNA derived from T cells, B-cell-depleted T cells, or PBMCs. Deeply sampled blood TCRbeta repertoires from subjects exposed to, actively infected with, or recovered from COVID-19 were included in the dataset. The repertoires were released in a freely available public database meant as a resource for research on the immune response to SARS-CoV-2. Samples came from the ongoing ImmuneRACE study (first 160 participants) plus 1,254 subjects from 6 global collaborators. The sample metadata nearly always contained a de-identified subject ID, COVID-19 status, age in years and sex. Where available, HLA class I and class II types were taken from metadata supplied by the sample provider and were not determined by assay-based typing. Summary of the overall study and its limitations: The quantity of clinical and demographic metadata differed by source and by participant and was supplied without curation.

Relative to germline, V is 2 bases shorter and J is 5 bases shorter, with 9 bases between their ends. CDR1 SGHAT and CDR2 FQNNGV are derived from the germline V gene. From its cysteine to its phenylalanine, the CDR3 spans 14 amino acids. Only the CDR3 part of the read is kept: 42 bases, read in frame from the first base. The immunoSEQ Assay, a bias-controlled multiplex PCR, was used to amplify TCRbeta CDR3 regions from genomic DNA. In the original analysis: Nucleated cell counts per sample were estimated from amplification of reference gene primers within the assay. Sequence reads were collapsed and filtered to measure the absolute abundance of every unique TCRbeta CDR3 rearrangement. For each sample, productive Simpson clonality was calculated as the square root of Simpson's diversity index over productive rearrangements. Here the immuneACCESS table is served through TCRdb, limited to in-frame sequences with V and J called. Missing clones are a known gap in these copies; in checked studies unresolved V genes cover under half, and the rest lacks a known reason. V and J calls and clone size are as listed in that table; D and trimming were resolved from the DNA. This sample holds around 310,000 clones; roughly 91% were observed only once. The ten largest make up around 9% of the sample.

In this sample, this clone turned up once. Its binding antigen is unknown. No per-base quality is available; no much larger clone lies one base away. Enrolling through a virtual design, the prospective study's participants ranged in age from roughly 18 to 89 years and lived across more than 20 United States geographic areas. To assign participants to cohorts, the prospective study relied on clinical history that participants themselves reported in a screening survey and a study questionnaire. Recovered participants in ImmuneRACE Cohort 3 were defined by two consecutive negative NP/OP PCR tests, clearance by a healthcare professional, or resolution of symptoms. Each participant in the prospective study had whole blood, serum and a nasopharyngeal or oropharyngeal swab collected by mobile phlebotomists. Over a roughly two-month period, participants in the prospective study had the option of providing additional blood draws and questionnaires. Prospective study blood samples were shipped either frozen or at room temperature before DNA extraction.

The sequencing sample was made of PBMCs or T cells enriched from blood (not recorded which). In this chain, TRBV11-2 is recombined with TRBJ1-4, with TRBD1 perhaps the D gene, on 5 matching bases. The TCR comes from a woman in her thirties who had recovered from COVID-19. The CDR3 here reads CASSLSRANEKLFF. The bases are TGTGCCAGCAGCTTAAGCAGGGCGAATGAAAAACTGTTTTTT.